This T cell receptor (beta chain) stems from a study of blood T cell repertoires in COVID-19. Turning to the study itself: Collection of acute and convalescent COVID-19 samples took place in the United States, Italy and Spain. The cDNA or gDNA used as material had been derived from T cells, B-cell-depleted T cells, or PBMCs.

The CDR3 consists of 18 residues. Germline CDR1 is SGHTA and CDR2 is FQGNSA. Germline trimming cut 5 bases from V and 3 bases from J; bases unmatched to any gene: 10. Authors' methods: For nucleated cells, counts were estimated from reference gene primer amplification. Clones were read by immunoSEQ multiplex PCR, and TCRdb kept only the in-frame ones, dropping some. The DNA gave D and trimming, while V, J and clone size come from that table. The sample yields approximately 280,000 clones, around 91% seen once. The TCR originated in a woman aged 60 to 75 with acute or convalescent COVID-19. The J gene is TRBJ2-3, the V gene TRBV7-2; 14 positions agree with TRBD2. The sample was peripheral blood. The chain's CDR3 is CASSPGLAGAPETDTQYF. DNA for the CDR3: TGTGCCAGCAGCCCGGGACTAGCGGGGGCCCCAGAGACAGATACGCAGTATTTT.